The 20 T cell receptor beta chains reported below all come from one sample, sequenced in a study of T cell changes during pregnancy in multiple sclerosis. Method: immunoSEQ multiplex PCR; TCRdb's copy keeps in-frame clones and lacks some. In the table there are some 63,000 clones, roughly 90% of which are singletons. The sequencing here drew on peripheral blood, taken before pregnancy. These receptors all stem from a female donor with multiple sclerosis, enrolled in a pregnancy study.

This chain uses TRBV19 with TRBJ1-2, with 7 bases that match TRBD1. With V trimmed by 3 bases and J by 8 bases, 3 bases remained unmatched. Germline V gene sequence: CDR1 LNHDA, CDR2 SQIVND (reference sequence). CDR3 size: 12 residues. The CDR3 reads CASSIRDRGYTF. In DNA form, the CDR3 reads TGTGCCAGTAGTATCCGGGACAGAGGCTACACCTTC. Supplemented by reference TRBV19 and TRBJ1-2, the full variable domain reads DGGITQSPKYLFRKEGQNVTLSCEQNLNHDAMYWYRQDPGQGLRLIYYSQIVNDFQKGDIAEGYSVSREKKESFPLTVTSAQKNPTAFYLCASSIRDRGYTFGSGTRLTVV.

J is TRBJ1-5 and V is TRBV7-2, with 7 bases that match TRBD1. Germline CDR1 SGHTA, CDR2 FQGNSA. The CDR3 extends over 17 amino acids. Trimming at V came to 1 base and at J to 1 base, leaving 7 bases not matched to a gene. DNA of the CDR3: TGTGCCAGCAGCTTAGGGGGTTGGGACAGCAGCAATCAGCCCCAGCATTTT. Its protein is CASSLGGWDSSNQPQHF.

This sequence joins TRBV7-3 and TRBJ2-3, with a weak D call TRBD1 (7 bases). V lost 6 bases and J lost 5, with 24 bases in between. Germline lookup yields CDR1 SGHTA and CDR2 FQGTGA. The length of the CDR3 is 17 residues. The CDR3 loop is CASSSAAGGRYGDTQYF. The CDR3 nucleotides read TGTGCCAGCAGTTCAGCCGCAGGGGGGAGGTATGGAGATACGCAGTATTTT. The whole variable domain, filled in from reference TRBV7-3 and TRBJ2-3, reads GAGVSQTPSNKVTEKGKYVELRCDPISGHTALYWYRQSLGQGPEFLIYFQGTGAADDSGLPNDRFFAVRPEGSVSTLKIQRTERGDSAVYLCASSSAAGGRYGDTQYFGPGTRLTVL.

CDR3 in amino acids: CASSQFHSAGDEQFF. The CDR3 region has the DNA TGCGCCAGCAGCCAATTCCATTCAGCGGGGGATGAGCAGTTCTTC. V usage is TRBV4-3 and J usage is TRBJ2-1, with TRBD2 matching 8 bases. The CDR3 contains 15 residues. Losses at the gene ends were 2 bases for V and 8 bases for J; bases not matched to a gene: 8. Per the germline V gene, CDR1 is LGHNA and CDR2 is YSLEER.

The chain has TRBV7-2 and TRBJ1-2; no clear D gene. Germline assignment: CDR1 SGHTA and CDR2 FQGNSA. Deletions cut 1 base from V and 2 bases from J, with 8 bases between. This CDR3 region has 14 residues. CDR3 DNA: TGTGCCAGCAGCTTAGTTTCGGGGAACTATGGCTACACCTTC. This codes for CASSLVSGNYGYTF.

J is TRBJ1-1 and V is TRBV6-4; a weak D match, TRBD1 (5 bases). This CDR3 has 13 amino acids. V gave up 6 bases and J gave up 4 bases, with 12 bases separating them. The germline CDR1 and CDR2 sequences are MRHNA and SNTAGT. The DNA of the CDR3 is TGTGCCAGCAGAGGCACAGGTGTCACTGAAGCTTTCTTT. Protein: CASRGTGVTEAFF.

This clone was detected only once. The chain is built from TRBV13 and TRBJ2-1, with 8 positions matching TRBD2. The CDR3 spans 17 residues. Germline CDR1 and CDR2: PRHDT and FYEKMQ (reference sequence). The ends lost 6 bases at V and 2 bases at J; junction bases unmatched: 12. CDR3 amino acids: CASSYPSGTSPYNEQFF. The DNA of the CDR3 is TGTGCCAGCAGTTATCCCTCGGGGACTAGTCCCTACAATGAGCAGTTCTTC. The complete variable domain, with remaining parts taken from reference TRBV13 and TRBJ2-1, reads AAGVIQSPRHLIKEKRETATLKCYPIPRHDTVYWYQQGPGQDPQFLISFYEKMQSDKGSIPDRFSAQQFSDYHSELNMSSLELGDSALYFCASSYPSGTSPYNEQFFGPGTRLTVL.

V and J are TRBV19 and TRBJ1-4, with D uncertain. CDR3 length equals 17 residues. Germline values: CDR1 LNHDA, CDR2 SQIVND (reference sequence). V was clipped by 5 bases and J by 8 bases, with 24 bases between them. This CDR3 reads CASSSREGPGSGEKLFF. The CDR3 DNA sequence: TGTGCCAGTAGTTCCCGCGAGGGTCCTGGGTCCGGCGAAAAACTGTTTTTT.

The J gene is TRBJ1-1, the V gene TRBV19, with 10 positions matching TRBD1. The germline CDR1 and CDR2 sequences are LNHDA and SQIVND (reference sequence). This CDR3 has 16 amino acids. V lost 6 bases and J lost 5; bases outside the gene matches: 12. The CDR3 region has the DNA TGTGCCAGTAGCAGCTGGACAGGGGGGGGTAGGACTGAAGCTTTCTTT. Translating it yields CASSSWTGGGRTEAFF. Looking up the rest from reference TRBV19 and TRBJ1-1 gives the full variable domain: DGGITQSPKYLFRKEGQNVTLSCEQNLNHDAMYWYRQDPGQGLRLIYYSQIVNDFQKGDIAEGYSVSREKKESFPLTVTSAQKNPTAFYLCASSSWTGGGRTEAFFGQGTRLTVV.

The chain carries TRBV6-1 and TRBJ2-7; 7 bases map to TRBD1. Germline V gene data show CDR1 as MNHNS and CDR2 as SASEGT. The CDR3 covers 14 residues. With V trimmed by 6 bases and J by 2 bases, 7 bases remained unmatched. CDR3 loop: CASSGDRYPYEQYF. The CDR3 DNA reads TGTGCCAGCAGCGGGGACAGATACCCCTACGAGCAGTACTTC.

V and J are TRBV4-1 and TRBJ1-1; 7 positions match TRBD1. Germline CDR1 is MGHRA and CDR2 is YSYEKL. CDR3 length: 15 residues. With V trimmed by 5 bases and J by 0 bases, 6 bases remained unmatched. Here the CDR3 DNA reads TGCGCCAGCAGCATCCGACAGGGAGTGAACACTGAAGCTTTCTTT. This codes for CASSIRQGVNTEAFF.

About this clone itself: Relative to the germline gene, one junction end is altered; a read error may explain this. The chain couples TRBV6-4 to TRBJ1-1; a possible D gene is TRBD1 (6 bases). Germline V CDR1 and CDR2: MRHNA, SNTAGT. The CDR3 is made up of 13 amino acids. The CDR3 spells CASSAARDTQAFF. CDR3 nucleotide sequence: TGTGCCAGCAGTGCAGCCCGGGACACTCAAGCTTTCTTT.

CDR3 DNA sequence: TGTGCCAGCAGCATCTTGACTGGCGCACACACTGAAGCTTTCTTT. This translates into CASSILTGAHTEAFF. V is TRBV7-9 and J is TRBJ1-1; D is ambiguous. The germline CDR1 and CDR2 sequences are SEHNR and FQNEAQ (reference sequence). Trimming left V 5 bases short and J 3 bases short, with 16 bases between. The CDR3 spans 15 residues.

The CDR3 DNA reads as TGTGCCAGCAGTCTGGAGTTAATGAACACTGAAGCTTTCTTT. Encoded protein: CASSLELMNTEAFF. The gene calls are TRBV6-1 and TRBJ1-1; D call uncertain. Trimming removed 5 bases at V and 0 bases at J, with 10 bases between. This CDR3 has 14 amino acids. Germline V CDR1 and CDR2: MNHNS, SASEGT.

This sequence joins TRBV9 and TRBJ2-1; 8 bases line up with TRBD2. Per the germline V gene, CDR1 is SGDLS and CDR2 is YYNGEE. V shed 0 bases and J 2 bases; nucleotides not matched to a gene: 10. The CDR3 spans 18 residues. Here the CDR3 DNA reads TGTGCCAGCAGCGTAGAGCCCGCCGGGACTAGTACCTACAATGAGCAGTTCTTC. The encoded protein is CASSVEPAGTSTYNEQFF. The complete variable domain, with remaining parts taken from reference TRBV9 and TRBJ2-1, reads DSGVTQTPKHLITATGQRVTLRCSPRSGDLSVYWYQQSLDQGLQFLIQYYNGEERAKGNILERFSAQQFPDLHSELNLSSLELGDSALYFCASSVEPAGTSTYNEQFFGPGTRLTVL.

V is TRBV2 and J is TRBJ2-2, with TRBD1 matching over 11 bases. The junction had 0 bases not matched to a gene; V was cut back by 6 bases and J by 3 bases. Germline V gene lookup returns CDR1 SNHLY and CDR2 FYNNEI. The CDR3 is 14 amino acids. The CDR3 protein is CASRGQGDTGELFF. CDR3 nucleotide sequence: TGTGCCAGCAGGGGACAGGGGGACACCGGGGAGCTGTTTTTT.

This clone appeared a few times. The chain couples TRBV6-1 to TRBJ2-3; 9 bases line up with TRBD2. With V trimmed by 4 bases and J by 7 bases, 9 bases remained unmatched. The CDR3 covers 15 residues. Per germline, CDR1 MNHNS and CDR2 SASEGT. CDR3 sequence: CASSGTRGGRNTQYF. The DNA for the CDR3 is TGTGCCAGCAGTGGTACGCGGGGGGGCCGAAATACGCAGTATTTT.

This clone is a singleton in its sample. CDR3 protein: CASSSGTDNTDTQYF. As DNA, the CDR3 is TGCGCCAGCAGCTCCGGGACAGATAACACAGATACGCAGTATTTT. The V and J genes are TRBV5-1 and TRBJ2-3; 7 bases align to TRBD1. V trimming: 3 bases; J trimming: 2 bases; junction bases outside the gene matches: 6. The CDR3 loop spans 15 amino acids. Germline values: CDR1 SGHRS, CDR2 YFSETQ.

This CDR3 is CASSRTDWSSYEQYF. The CDR3 DNA reads as TGTGCCAGCTCACGGACAGATTGGAGCTCCTACGAGCAGTACTTC. The chain combines TRBV18 with TRBJ2-7, with D perhaps matching TRBD1 (6 bases). This CDR3 is 15 amino acids long. CDR1 KGHSH and CDR2 LQKENI come from the germline V gene. With 4 bases removed from V and 0 bases from J, the gap between germline ends came to 13 bases.

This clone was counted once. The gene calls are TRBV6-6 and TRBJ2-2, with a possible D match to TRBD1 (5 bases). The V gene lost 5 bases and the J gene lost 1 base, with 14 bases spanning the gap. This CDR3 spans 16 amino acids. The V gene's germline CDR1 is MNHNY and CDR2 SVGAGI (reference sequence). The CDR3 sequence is CASSPYQGVNTGELFF. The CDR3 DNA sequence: TGTGCCAGCAGTCCCTATCAAGGGGTGAACACCGGGGAGCTGTTTTTT.